One sample yielded the 9 T cell receptor beta chains listed below, sequenced in a study of T-cell reconstitution after alpha-beta-depleted transplantation in children. As it was prepared, the TCRbeta library received unique molecular identifiers. TCRdb fed the PCR reads into MiXCR, producing one record per CDR3 protein. Of roughly 300,000 distinct CDR3 sequences listed, approximately 9.8% are singletons. Specimen: PBMCs from the stem cell graft donor, collected from the stem cell graft. The receptor source for this set is a human donor who donated a stem cell graft to a child with SCID.

V gene TRBV11-3 combines with J gene TRBJ2-3, with 8 positions matching TRBD1. V lost 5 bases to trimming and J lost 4 bases; unmatched junction nucleotides: 8. There are 15 residues in the CDR3. CDR1 and CDR2 (germline): SGHNT, YENEEA. CDR3 sequence reads: CASSLAGQGADTQYF. The CDR3 DNA follows: TGTGCCAGCAGCCTCGCCGGACAGGGCGCAGATACGCAGTATTTT.

The sample holds many counts of this clonotype. The chain carries TRBV10-3 and TRBJ1-3; TRBD1 is a possible D gene (5 bases). From germline, CDR1 is ENHRY and CDR2 SYGVKD. Trimming cost V 3 bases and J 9 bases, with 9 bases left between them. This CDR3 contains 12 residues. CDR3 amino acids: CAISEGTATIYF. The CDR3, as DNA: TGTGCCATCAGTGAAGGGACGGCCACCATATATTTT.

The chain uses TRBV20-1 and TRBJ2-2; a possible D gene is TRBD1 (5 bases). V lost 1 base, J lost 6 bases, and 9 bases lay in between. Germline CDR1 is DFQATT and CDR2 is SNEGSKA (reference sequence). The CDR3 extends over 13 amino acids. CDR3 bases: TGCAGTGCTAGAGGGCAGGGTGCCGGGGAGCTGTTTTTT. Translated: CSARGQGAGELFF.

The CDR3 loop is CASSSDGTDTQYF. CDR3 nucleotides: TGTGCCAGCAGCTCGGACGGCACAGATACGCAGTATTTT. This chain links TRBV11-1 with TRBJ2-3; unclear D gene. Trimming removed 4 bases at V and 1 base at J, with 6 bases between. The germline CDR1 and CDR2 sequences are SGHAT and FQDESV (reference sequence). CDR3 size: 13 residues.

This chain links TRBV3-1 with TRBJ2-7; TRBD2 agrees at 14 bases. Per the germline V gene, CDR1 is LGHDT and CDR2 is YNNKEL (reference sequence). CDR3 length: 15 residues. V lost 2 bases, J lost 9 bases, and 6 bases stayed unmatched. The CDR3 spells CASSQRLGLAGVQYF. In nucleotides, the CDR3 is TGTGCCAGCAGCCAAAGATTGGGACTAGCGGGAGTGCAGTACTTC.

This clonotype turned up a few times. V gene TRBV4-2 combines with J gene TRBJ2-1, with a weak D call TRBD2 (5 bases). CDR3 length equals 14 residues. Germline lookup yields CDR1 LGHNA and CDR2 YNFKEQ. The V end lost 0 bases, the J end lost 7 bases, and 10 bases lay between the germline ends. CDR3: CASSQESQRNEQFF. The CDR3 bases are TGTGCCAGCAGCCAAGAGTCCCAGCGGAATGAGCAGTTCTTC.

This clonotype turned up a few times. The J gene is TRBJ1-2, the V gene TRBV6-1, with D possibly matching TRBD1 (5 bases). Germline V gene data show CDR1 as MNHNS and CDR2 as SASEGT. V lost 3 bases and J lost 2, with 13 bases in between. The CDR3 covers 15 residues. CDR3 sequence (DNA): TGTGCCAGCAGTGACGGGGGGAGGGAAAACTATGGCTACACCTTC. The encoded protein is CASSDGGRENYGYTF.

This clonotype was recorded many times. The chain is built from TRBV12-3 or TRBV12-4 and TRBJ1-1; TRBD1 is a possible D gene (5 bases). The CDR3 totals 15 residues. Trimming removed 8 bases from V and 4 bases from J, with 20 bases in between. CDR3 protein: CASAGDSWVGTEAFF. Here the CDR3 DNA reads TGTGCCAGCGCCGGGGACTCCTGGGTGGGCACTGAAGCTTTCTTT.

This sequence joins TRBV5-5 and TRBJ2-5; D tentatively fits TRBD1 or TRBD2 (5 bases each). Trimming left V 7 bases short and J 7 bases short, with 20 bases between. Germline loops: CDR1 SGHKS, CDR2 YYEKEE (reference sequence). This CDR3 has 14 residues. The CDR3 sequence is CASGPESGTRTQYF. The CDR3 DNA reads as TGTGCCAGCGGTCCAGAGTCGGGGACGCGGACCCAGTACTTC. The full variable domain, its missing parts supplied by reference TRBV5-5 and TRBJ2-5, is DAGVTQSPTHLIKTRGQQVTLRCSPISGHKSVSWYQQVLGQGPQFIFQYYEKEERGRGNFPDRFSARQFPNYSSELNVNALLLGDSALYLCASGPESGTRTQYFGPGTRLLVL.